This T cell receptor beta chain stems from a study of blood T cell repertoires in COVID-19. About the study: Specimens from acute and convalescent COVID-19 originated in the United States, Italy and Spain. T cells, B-cell-depleted T cells, or PBMCs supplied cDNA or gDNA.

How the authors handled the data: Amplification from reference gene primers served as the basis for estimated nucleated cell counts. The data were produced by immunoSEQ multiplex PCR, yet TCRdb's version contains in-frame clones alone and is incomplete. The DNA gave D and trimming, while V, J and clone size come from that table. The sample consists of under 200,000 clones, 87% of them appearing once. Sequences were obtained from peripheral blood. The sequence came from a man aged 40-49 years with active or convalescent COVID-19.

The CDR3 coding sequence is TGTGCCAGCAGTGAGCTAGCGGGGGAGCCCGGGGAGCTGTTTTTT. As protein: CASSELAGEPGELFF. The V and J genes are TRBV2 and TRBJ2-2; 10 bases agree with TRBD2. This CDR3 contains 15 residues. V trimming: 3 bases; J trimming: 6 bases; junction bases outside the gene matches: 4. CDR1 and CDR2 (germline): SNHLY, FYNNEI.